The 12 T cell receptor beta chains below were found in one sample sequenced in a study of blood T cell repertoires in COVID-19. Libraries were prepared by immunoSEQ multiplex PCR; TCRdb keeps only in-frame clonotypes and omits some of them. The data hold about 200,000 clones, with 65% to 90% observed a single time. Sequencing used PBMCs or T cells enriched from blood (not recorded which). Receptor source: an older woman with acute COVID-19.

This clone was seen just once. The rearrangement links TRBV10-2 to TRBJ1-3; 8 nucleotides match TRBD1. The CDR3 sequence is 18 residues long. V was clipped by 3 bases and J by 4 bases; unmatched bases: 14. CDR1 is WSHSY, CDR2 SAAADI, per germline. CDR3 bases: TGCGCCAGCAGTGACGCAGGGGGCACCCAACCATACGGAAACACCATATATTTT. Encoded protein: CASSDAGGTQPYGNTIYF.

The chain uses TRBV10-3 and TRBJ2-5; possible D gene TRBD1, 5 bases. The V gene's germline CDR1 is ENHRY and CDR2 SYGVKD. The CDR3 is made up of 15 amino acids. V was cut by 3 bases and J by 3 bases, with 14 bases left in between. This CDR3 reads CAISDTRTHEETQYF. The CDR3 DNA follows: TGTGCCATCAGTGACACTCGGACACATGAAGAGACCCAGTACTTC.

The chain is built from TRBV27 and TRBJ2-3; tentatively, D is TRBD1 (6 bases). Germline CDR1 and CDR2: MNHEY and SMNVEV (reference sequence). CDR3 length: 15 residues. V was pared by 6 bases and J by 2 bases, with 15 bases between. CDR3 bases: TGTGCCAGCAGAATAGGACAGAGACCCACAGATACGCAGTATTTT. Translation gives CASRIGQRPTDTQYF.

CDR3: CASSMTGSSSYEQYF. The DNA of the CDR3 is TGTGCCAGTAGTATGACAGGGTCGAGCTCCTACGAGCAGTACTTC. The chain is built from TRBV19 and TRBJ2-7; 7 nucleotides line up with TRBD1. The length of the CDR3 is 15 residues. Trimming took 3 bases from V and 0 from J; bases not matched to a gene: 5. The germline gives CDR1 LNHDA, CDR2 SQIVND (reference sequence).

This clone is a singleton in its sample. The rearrangement links TRBV7-2 to TRBJ2-1, with D unclear. This CDR3 is 15 amino acids long. V gave up 4 bases and J gave up 7 bases, with 17 bases separating them. Germline CDR1 reads SGHTA; CDR2 reads FQGNSA. This CDR3 is CASSSLVVDMNEQFF. DNA of the CDR3: TGTGCCAGCAGCTCCCTAGTTGTAGATATGAATGAGCAGTTCTTC.

This clone was detected only a few times. J is TRBJ1-4 and V is TRBV5-6, with 8 bases fitting TRBD1. This CDR3 spans 14 amino acids. CDR1 is SGHDT and CDR2 is YYEEEE in the germline V gene. V was pared by 4 bases and J by 8 bases, with 7 bases of the junction left unmatched. The CDR3 DNA is TGTGCCAGCAGCCCTAAACAGGGGGAAGAAAAACTGTTTTTT. It yields the protein CASSPKQGEEKLFF.

The chain joins TRBV18 to TRBJ2-2; 9 bases align to TRBD1. Germline CDR1 and CDR2: KGHSH and LQKENI. The CDR3 is made up of 17 amino acids. With V trimmed by 2 bases and J by 5 bases, 9 bases remained unmatched. As DNA, the CDR3 is TGTGCCAGCTCACCATTCGGGACAGGGCAGGGGACCGGGGAGCTGTTTTTT. Its protein is CASSPFGTGQGTGELFF.

V usage is TRBV30 and J usage is TRBJ1-5; TRBD1 matches 8 bases. Germline V gene data show CDR1 as GTSNPN and CDR2 as SVGIG (reference sequence). Germline trimming cut 1 base from V and 3 bases from J; bases unmatched to any gene: 5. The CDR3 contains 15 residues. The CDR3 DNA reads as TGTGCCTGGAGTGGCCAGGGGGCCCCCAATCAGCCCCAGCATTTT. This sequence encodes CAWSGQGAPNQPQHF. Together with reference TRBV30 and TRBJ1-5, the CDR3 gives the full variable domain: SQTIHQWPATLVQPVGSPLSLECTVEGTSNPNLYWYRQAAGRGLQLLFYSVGIGQISSEVPQNLSASRPQDRQFILSSKKLLLSDSGFYLCAWSGQGAPNQPQHFGDGTRLSIL.

The chain employs TRBV5-1 and TRBJ1-1, with D possibly matching TRBD1 (5 bases). Germline V gene lookup returns CDR1 SGHRS and CDR2 YFSETQ. The CDR3 has 13 residues. V was clipped by 2 bases and J by 3 bases, with 8 bases between them. In DNA, the CDR3 is TGCGCCAGCAGCTTTAAAGGGGACACTGAAGCTTTCTTT. It translates to CASSFKGDTEAFF.

The V and J genes are TRBV6-5 and TRBJ2-7; a weak D match, TRBD2 (6 bases). The germline gives CDR1 MNHEY, CDR2 SVGAGI. V was shortened by 0 bases and J by 1 base, with 13 bases between the two germline ends. The CDR3 length is 16 residues. CDR3 loop: CASSYSEGLPSYEQYF. The DNA for the CDR3 is TGTGCCAGCAGTTACTCGGAGGGGCTACCATCCTACGAGCAGTACTTC.

In this sample, this clone turned up a few times. V usage is TRBV19 and J usage is TRBJ2-1, with 8 bases that match TRBD1. Germline CDR1 LNHDA, CDR2 SQIVND (reference sequence). Trimming took 6 bases from V and 2 from J; bases not matched to a gene: 6. The CDR3 contains 15 residues. In DNA, the CDR3 is TGTGCCAGTAGCGGGCTGGACAGGGCCTACAATGAGCAGTTCTTC. Translated, it gives CASSGLDRAYNEQFF.

This clone came up many times. The chain couples TRBV7-8 to TRBJ2-7; TRBD2 aligns across 7 bases. Germline CDR1 reads SGHVS; CDR2 reads FQNEAQ. The CDR3 spans 14 residues. With V trimmed by 5 bases and J by 5 bases, 9 bases remained unmatched. As DNA, the CDR3 is TGTGCCAGCAGCCGAGGGAGGGGCAGGAACGAGCAGTACTTC. It yields the protein CASSRGRGRNEQYF. The whole variable domain, filled in from reference TRBV7-8 and TRBJ2-7, reads GAGVSQSPRYKVAKRGQDVALRCDPISGHVSLFWYQQALGQGPEFLTYFQNEAQLDKSGLPSDRFFAERPEGSVSTLKIQRTQQEDSAVYLCASSRGRGRNEQYFGPGTRLTVT.